The source of this T cell receptor (beta chain) is a study of blood T cell repertoires in COVID-19. Study-wide background: COVID-19 samples, acute and convalescent, were from the United States, Italy and Spain.

Per the study methods: The assay estimated nucleated cells by amplifying reference gene primers. Assay: immunoSEQ multiplex PCR; the TCRdb copy retains only in-frame clones and omits some. V, J and clone size were drawn from that table, and D and trimming were deduced from the DNA. The sample has 150,000 to 200,000 clones; less than 85% are singletons. The CDR3 extends over 15 amino acids. Germline values: CDR1 LNHDA, CDR2 SQIVND (reference sequence). Trimming cost V 6 bases and J 0 bases; bases outside gene matches: 5. Sequencing was carried out using peripheral blood. The receptor comes from a human donor in a cohort sampled during active COVID-19. The rearrangement uses TRBV19 and TRBJ1-3, with 7 positions matching TRBD1. CDR3 amino acids: CASSGGQFSGNTIYF. DNA for the CDR3: TGTGCCAGTAGCGGGGGACAGTTCTCTGGAAACACCATATATTTT.